This entry concerns a single TCR beta chain. Data came from immunoSEQ multiplex PCR; TCRdb stores just in-frame clones and leaves some out. In the table there are 17,000 or so clones, 87% of which are singletons. These data are taken from a study of blood T cell repertoires in COVID-19. The CDR3 runs 13 residues. J gave up 12 bases and V 4 bases, and 7 bases lay outside the gene matches. Germline CDR1 SGHTA, CDR2 FQGNSA. Sequenced sample: peripheral blood. The rearrangement joins TRBV7-2 to TRBJ2-5; TRBD1 matches 11 bases. This TCR was sampled from a man over 45 with active COVID-19. This chain's CDR3 is CASSYGRGQGEYF. Written as DNA, the CDR3 is TGTGCCAGCAGCTACGGCCGGGGACAGGGGGAGTACTTC.